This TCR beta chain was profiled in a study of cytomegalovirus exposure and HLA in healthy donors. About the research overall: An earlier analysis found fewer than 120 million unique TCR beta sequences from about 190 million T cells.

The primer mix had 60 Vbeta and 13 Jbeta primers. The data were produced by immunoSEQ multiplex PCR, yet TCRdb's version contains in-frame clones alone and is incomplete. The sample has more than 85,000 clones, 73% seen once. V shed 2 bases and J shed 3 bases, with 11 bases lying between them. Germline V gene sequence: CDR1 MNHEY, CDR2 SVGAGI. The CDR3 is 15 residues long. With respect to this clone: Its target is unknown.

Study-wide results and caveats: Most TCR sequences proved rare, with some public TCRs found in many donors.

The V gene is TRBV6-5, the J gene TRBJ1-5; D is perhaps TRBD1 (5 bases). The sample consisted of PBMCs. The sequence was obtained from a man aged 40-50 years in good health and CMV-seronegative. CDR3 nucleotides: TGTGCCAGCAGTTACGGTACAGGCCTCAATCAGCCCCAGCATTTT. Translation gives CASSYGTGLNQPQHF.